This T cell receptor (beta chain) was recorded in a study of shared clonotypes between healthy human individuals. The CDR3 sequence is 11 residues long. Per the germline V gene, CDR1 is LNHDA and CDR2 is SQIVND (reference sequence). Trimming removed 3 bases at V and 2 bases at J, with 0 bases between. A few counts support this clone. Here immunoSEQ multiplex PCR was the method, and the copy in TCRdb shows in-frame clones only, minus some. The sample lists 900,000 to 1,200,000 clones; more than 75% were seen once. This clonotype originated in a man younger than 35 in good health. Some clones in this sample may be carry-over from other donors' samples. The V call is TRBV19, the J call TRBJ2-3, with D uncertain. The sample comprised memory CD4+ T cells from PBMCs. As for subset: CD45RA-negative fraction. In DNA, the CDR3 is TGTGCCAGTAGTATCACAGATACGCAGTATTTT. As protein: CASSITDTQYF.